These 4 T cell receptor beta chains were sequenced from one sample in a study of cytomegalovirus exposure and HLA in healthy donors. Primers: 60 Vbeta forward and 13 Jbeta reverse. Repertoires were generated with immunoSEQ multiplex PCR, while TCRdb's copy carries only in-frame clones and drops some. The sample gives 100,000 to 150,000 clones, about three quarters of which show up once; less than 5% is in the top ten. The sequenced sample consisted of PBMCs. These receptors came from a young man in good health and CMV-seronegative.

V and J are TRBV11-2 and TRBJ1-2; perhaps TRBD1 as D (5 bases). V was cut by 1 base and J by 7 bases, with 19 bases left in between. This CDR3 is built from 16 residues. CDR1 is SGHAT and CDR2 is FQNNGV in the germline V gene. CDR3 DNA: TGTGCCAGCAGCTTAGCATCCCAGGGAAGTCGGGCTGGCTACACCTTC. Its protein is CASSLASQGSRAGYTF.

V is TRBV5-1 and J is TRBJ1-2, with a possible D match to TRBD1 (6 bases). V lost 7 bases and J lost 6, with 13 bases in between. The CDR3 spans 12 residues. Germline V gene data show CDR1 as SGHRS and CDR2 as YFSETQ. The CDR3 nucleotides read TGCGCCAGCCATGGGGGCGGACATGGCTACACCTTC. It encodes CASHGGGHGYTF. Full variable domain (rest looked up from reference TRBV5-1 and TRBJ1-2): KAGVTQTPRYLIKTRGQQVTLSCSPISGHRSVSWYQQTPGQGLQFLFEYFSETQRNKGNFPGRFSGRQFSNSRSEMNVSTLELGDSALYLCASHGGGHGYTFGSGTRLTVV.

The CDR3 nucleotides read TGTGCCAGCAGCTTATTGGACAGGTCGTATGGCTACACCTTC. This encodes CASSLLDRSYGYTF. The chain carries TRBV7-9 and TRBJ1-2; 7 bases align to TRBD1. This CDR3 has 14 residues. Germline V CDR1 and CDR2: SEHNR, FQNEAQ (reference sequence). The junction had 5 bases not matched to a gene; V was cut back by 2 bases and J by 5 bases.

This clone was found a few times. The chain combines TRBV19 with TRBJ1-1, with 8 nucleotides matching TRBD1. The CDR3 extends over 14 amino acids. The junction had 2 bases not matched to a gene; V was cut back by 4 bases and J by 1 base. Germline V gene lookup returns CDR1 LNHDA and CDR2 SQIVND (reference sequence). The CDR3 DNA reads TGTGCCAGTAGTAAGGACAGGGCGAACACTGAAGCTTTCTTT. Protein: CASSKDRANTEAFF.